These 23 T cell receptor beta chains originate from one sample sequenced in a study of a mutant IDH1 vaccine in newly diagnosed glioma. As to time point: week 5, during vaccination. In the vaccine, a single dose held 300 ug of the mutant IDH1 20-mer peptide, along with topical imiquimod. Their target antigens are unknown. Measured with immunoSEQ multiplex PCR; TCRdb has only the in-frame clones, and not every one. The data hold fewer than 65,000 clones, with approximately 81% observed a single time. This specimen was PBMCs, taken from a glioma patient whose treatment included an IDH1 peptide vaccine. The receptors were gathered from a man between 25 and 39 years old with glioma.

This clone has more than one count but fewer than ten. V is TRBV2 and J is TRBJ1-6; 7 bases fit TRBD1. The germline CDR1 and CDR2 sequences are SNHLY and FYNNEI. V shed 11 bases and J 7 bases; nucleotides not matched to a gene: 8. The length of the CDR3 is 13 residues. DNA for the CDR3: TGTGCCCTGCGGGACAGCCTAAATTCACCCCTCCACTTT. It codes for CALRDSLNSPLHF.

This sequence joins TRBV6-6 and TRBJ2-7; TRBD1 or TRBD2 may be the D gene (5 bases each). CDR1 is MNHNY, CDR2 SVGAGI, per germline (reference sequence). With 8 bases removed from V and 9 bases from J, the gap between germline ends came to 26 bases. The CDR3 spans 15 residues. CDR3 in DNA: TGTGCCAGCTTATCATGGGACGCGTATTATACAGGGCAGTACTTC. Translation: CASLSWDAYYTGQYF.

V is TRBV4-1 and J is TRBJ1-3; TRBD1 agrees at 8 bases. The germline CDR1 and CDR2 sequences are MGHRA and YSYEKL. The CDR3 length is 15 residues. The J segment lost 6 bases and the V segment lost 5 bases, leaving 9 bases of the junction unmatched. CDR3 region: CASSKADRGENTIYF. CDR3 coding DNA: TGCGCCAGCAGCAAAGCCGACAGGGGTGAAAACACCATATATTTT.

This chain connects TRBV20-1 to TRBJ1-2; no definite D call. The CDR3 runs 11 residues. CDR1 is DFQATT, CDR2 SNEGSKA, per germline (reference sequence). Trimming removed 3 bases at V and 5 bases at J, with 7 bases between. The CDR3 is CSARLGYGYTF. DNA for the CDR3: TGCAGTGCTAGGTTGGGGTATGGCTACACCTTC.

The chain's CDR3 is CASSSRDRVHEQFF. DNA for the CDR3: TGTGCCAGCAGCTCCCGAGACAGGGTCCATGAGCAGTTCTTC. The rearrangement uses TRBV27 and TRBJ2-1; the match to TRBD1 covers 7 bases. Germline CDR1 reads MNHEY; CDR2 reads SMNVEV (reference sequence). Trimming took 6 bases from V and 8 from J; bases not matched to a gene: 10. The CDR3 length is 14 residues.

The chain links TRBV10-1 to TRBJ2-7; tentatively, D is TRBD1 or TRBD2 (5 bases each). The CDR3 consists of 13 residues. The V end was cut by 4 bases, the J end by 1 base, with 8 bases between. Germline V gene sequence: CDR1 WNHNN, CDR2 SYGVQD (reference sequence). CDR3 region: CASSVGASYEQYF. Written as DNA, the CDR3 is TGCGCCAGCAGTGTCGGGGCTTCCTACGAGCAGTACTTC.

The chain employs TRBV6-6 and TRBJ2-1; D call uncertain. The CDR3 has 12 amino acids. Trimming pared 7 bases from V and 10 bases from J, leaving 14 bases between. CDR1 MNHNY and CDR2 SVGAGI come from the germline V gene (reference sequence). Here the CDR3 reads CASTQTTDEQFF. The CDR3 nucleotides are TGTGCCAGCACCCAAACAACAGACGAGCAGTTCTTC.

This chain links TRBV7-9 with TRBJ2-7; possible D gene TRBD2, 6 bases. V gave up 4 bases and J gave up 4 bases, with 14 bases separating them. Germline values: CDR1 SEHNR, CDR2 FQNEAQ (reference sequence). The CDR3 length is 14 residues. CDR3 nucleotide sequence: TGTGCCAGCAGCTCGGGGACTTCCTCTTACGAGCAGTACTTC. Translation gives CASSSGTSSYEQYF.

This clone came up once. The gene calls are TRBV30 and TRBJ1-6, with D possibly matching TRBD1 (6 bases). V lost 1 base to trimming and J lost 0 bases, with 19 bases between them. The CDR3 has 19 residues. Germline V gene sequence: CDR1 GTSNPN, CDR2 SVGIG (reference sequence). The CDR3 loop is CAWSANRGGDISYNSPLHF. CDR3 DNA sequence: TGTGCCTGGAGTGCCAACCGCGGAGGGGACATCTCCTATAATTCACCCCTCCACTTT. The whole variable domain, filled in from reference TRBV30 and TRBJ1-6, reads SQTIHQWPATLVQPVGSPLSLECTVEGTSNPNLYWYRQAAGRGLQLLFYSVGIGQISSEVPQNLSASRPQDRQFILSSKKLLLSDSGFYLCAWSANRGGDISYNSPLHFGNGTRLTVT.

The chain has TRBV4-1 and TRBJ2-7, with 9 bases aligning to TRBD1. CDR1 and CDR2 from the germline V gene are MGHRA and YSYEKL. The CDR3 is 17 residues long. Unmatched junction bases numbered 13, after V lost 1 base and J lost 6 bases. CDR3 loop: CASSQGPLQGARFEQYF. The DNA of the CDR3 is TGCGCCAGCAGCCAAGGTCCCCTACAGGGGGCGCGATTCGAGCAGTACTTC.

This clone was seen only a few times. V is TRBV29-1 and J is TRBJ1-2; 7 nucleotides align to TRBD1. V was pared by 3 bases and J by 7 bases, with 8 bases of the junction left unmatched. The CDR3 runs to 13 residues. The germline V gene has CDR1 SQVTM and CDR2 ANQGSEA. The CDR3 region has the DNA TGCAGCGTTGATAAGGGGGCTGCAGGTGGCTACACCTTC. It is translated as CSVDKGAAGGYTF.

This clone was counted only a few times. V and J are TRBV9 and TRBJ2-3; 9 bases agree with TRBD1. This CDR3 is built from 15 residues. Germline CDR1 and CDR2: SGDLS and YYNGEE. Trimming at V came to 3 bases and at J to 3 bases, leaving 5 bases not matched to a gene. CDR3 DNA sequence: TGTGCCAGCAGCGACGGGGACAGGGAGACAGATACGCAGTATTTT. It is translated as CASSDGDRETDTQYF. The full variable domain, completed using reference TRBV9 and TRBJ2-3, is DSGVTQTPKHLITATGQRVTLRCSPRSGDLSVYWYQQSLDQGLQFLIQYYNGEERAKGNILERFSAQQFPDLHSELNLSSLELGDSALYFCASSDGDRETDTQYFGPGTRLTVL.

CDR3 in DNA: TGTGCCAGCATTCTTAGGACAGGGGGAACATATGGCTACACCTTC. This encodes CASILRTGGTYGYTF. J is TRBJ1-2 and V is TRBV28; TRBD1 aligns across 10 bases. CDR1 is MDHEN and CDR2 is SYDVKM in the germline V gene. Trimming at V came to 7 bases and at J to 5 bases, leaving 10 bases not matched to a gene. This CDR3 region has 15 residues.

This clone was observed a single time. The V and J genes are TRBV11-3 and TRBJ2-1, with D possibly being TRBD1 (6 bases). V was pared by 1 base and J by 0 bases, with 7 bases between. CDR3 length equals 15 residues. Germline CDR1 is SGHNT and CDR2 is YENEEA. CDR3 sequence (DNA): TGTGCCAGCAGCTTAGTACAGGGCTCCTACAATGAGCAGTTCTTC. It codes for CASSLVQGSYNEQFF.

This rearrangement joins TRBV28 to TRBJ1-4; the D is unclear. Germline loops: CDR1 MDHEN, CDR2 SYDVKM. The CDR3 covers 14 residues. The V gene lost 5 bases and the J gene lost 7 bases, with 14 bases spanning the gap. The CDR3: CASSPQHRFEKLFF. CDR3 nucleotides: TGTGCCAGCAGTCCCCAACACAGATTTGAAAAACTGTTTTTT.

This clone was detected only a few times. This rearrangement joins TRBV30 to TRBJ2-2; D is ambiguous. V was clipped by 4 bases and J by 5 bases, with 20 bases between them. This CDR3 spans 16 amino acids. Germline CDR1 reads GTSNPN; CDR2 reads SVGIG (reference sequence). Written as DNA, the CDR3 is TGTGCCTGGACCCTCTTAGGTGGTTTTGGGACCGGGGAGCTGTTTTTT. It codes for CAWTLLGGFGTGELFF.

The chain employs TRBV5-6 and TRBJ1-5; unclear D gene. The CDR3 runs 12 residues. The V and J ends lost 2 bases and 6 bases respectively, with 6 bases between them. Germline V gene lookup returns CDR1 SGHDT and CDR2 YYEEEE. CDR3 coding DNA: TGTGCCAGCAGCTTCAAGGGTCAGCCCCAGCATTTT. Translating gives CASSFKGQPQHF.

The rearrangement joins TRBV28 to TRBJ2-6; possibly TRBD1 for D (6 bases). The germline gives CDR1 MDHEN, CDR2 SYDVKM. Trimming took 2 bases from V and 2 from J, leaving 16 bases between them. The CDR3 runs 18 residues. The CDR3 bases are TGTGCCAGCAGTTTAACGGGCAGGGGTTTCACTGGGGCCAACGTCCTGACTTTC. It is translated as CASSLTGRGFTGANVLTF.

The rearrangement joins TRBV27 to TRBJ1-1; 8 bases agree with TRBD1. Trimming cost V 4 bases and J 1 base; bases outside gene matches: 8. The germline V gene has CDR1 MNHEY and CDR2 SMNVEV (reference sequence). The CDR3 is 16 residues long. CDR3 in amino acids: CASSSLLQGGNTEAFF. DNA of the CDR3: TGTGCCAGCAGTTCCCTTTTACAGGGGGGGAACACTGAAGCTTTCTTT.

The chain carries TRBV5-6 and TRBJ2-5; TRBD1 matches at 8 bases. Trimming cost V 5 bases and J 1 base; bases outside gene matches: 1. The germline V gene encodes CDR1 SGHDT and CDR2 YYEEEE. This CDR3 has 13 amino acids. CDR3 nucleotide sequence: TGTGCCAGCAGAGACAGGGGCCAAGAGACCCAGTACTTC. It translates to CASRDRGQETQYF.

The chain uses TRBV11-2 and TRBJ2-1, with 11 bases matching TRBD2. CDR3 length equals 19 residues. Germline assignment: CDR1 SGHAT and CDR2 FQNNGV. The V segment lost 2 bases and the J segment 4 bases; nucleotides outside the gene matches: 13. CDR3 in amino acids: CASSLYGFRLAGFYNEQFF. The DNA of the CDR3 is TGTGCCAGCAGCTTATACGGATTTCGACTAGCGGGGTTTTACAATGAGCAGTTCTTC. The full variable domain, with the rest looked up from reference TRBV11-2 and TRBJ2-1, is EAGVAQSPRYKIIEKRQSVAFWCNPISGHATLYWYQQILGQGPKLLIQFQNNGVVDDSQLPKDRFSAERLKGVDSTLKIQPAKLEDSAVYLCASSLYGFRLAGFYNEQFFGPGTRLTVL.

The J gene is TRBJ2-1, the V gene TRBV12-5; 10 bases match TRBD1. The V gene's germline CDR1 is LGHNT and CDR2 FRNRAP. The CDR3 contains 17 residues. V lost 2 bases and J lost 8; bases outside the gene matches: 12. The CDR3 bases are TGTGCTAGTGGTTTGCTTCTCGGGGACAGGGGTGGCCATGAGCAGTTCTTC. This sequence encodes CASGLLLGDRGGHEQFF.

The chain combines TRBV28 with TRBJ2-7; TRBD1 matches 9 bases. There are 15 residues in the CDR3. V was pared by 8 bases and J by 7 bases, with 15 bases of the junction left unmatched. Germline-derived CDR1 and CDR2 are MDHEN and SYDVKM. DNA of the CDR3: TGTGCCAGCCGTGGTCAAACAGGGGGCTCGCGGGAGCAGTACTTC. Protein product: CASRGQTGGSREQYF.